The rows below give T cell receptor beta chains drawn from one sample of a study of technical replicates of blood from a few donors. This table comes from immunoSEQ multiplex PCR, and its TCRdb copy is limited to in-frame clones, with some not included. The profile shows around 93,000 clones, approximately 95% of them singletons. Sequencing was carried out using T cells isolated from PBMCs. The source is a human donor in good health. The CDR3 runs from the conserved cysteine through the conserved F or W. The D gene is left open where the match is weak. Rows may omit the clone size; those that give it use once, few, many or a size class.

cdr3_nt,cdr3_aa,d_call,j_call,v_call,clone_size
TGTGCCAGCAGCTTCTTAGGACTTTTGATGAACACTGAAGCTTTCTTT,CASSFLGLLMNTEAFF,NA,TRBJ1-1,TRBV5-6,NA
TGTGCCAGCAGCTCGGGGACAGCTGCTTTCTTT,CASSSGTAAFF,TRBD1,TRBJ1-1,TRBV6-4,NA
TGTGCCAGCAGTCCTATATACAGGGGCGAGGGCACTGAAGCTTTCTTT,CASSPIYRGEGTEAFF,TRBD1,TRBJ1-1,TRBV9,NA
TGTGCCAGCTCACCGGTGGGACAGGGAATCACCGGGGAGCTGTTTTTT,CASSPVGQGITGELFF,TRBD1,TRBJ2-2,TRBV18,NA
TGTGCCAGCAGTCGGTCCCCTTACAGGGACAATGAGCAGTTCTTC,CASSRSPYRDNEQFF,NA,TRBJ2-1,TRBV6-5,NA
TGTGCCAGCAGTTTCGGACTTTCCGGCTTCAATGAGCAGTTCTTC,CASSFGLSGFNEQFF,NA,TRBJ2-1,TRBV6-5,NA
TGCGCCAGCAGCCAGGAAGCCCAGGGAAGCAATCAGCCCCAGCATTTT,CASSQEAQGSNQPQHF,NA,TRBJ1-5,TRBV4-1,once
TGTGCCAGCAGTTTTTCCACAGGGGACTATGGCTACACCTTC,CASSFSTGDYGYTF,TRBD1,TRBJ1-2,TRBV28,NA
TGTGCCAGCAGACAGACTAGCGGGACGGAGACCCAGTACTTC,CASRQTSGTETQYF,TRBD2,TRBJ2-5,TRBV5-6,NA
TGCGCCAGCAGCCAAGATATATTAGCGCCGACCTACGAGCAGTACTTC,CASSQDILAPTYEQYF,NA,TRBJ2-7,TRBV4-3,NA
TGTGCCAGCAGTTCGCTATACACTGAAGCTTTCTTT,CASSSLYTEAFF,NA,TRBJ1-1,TRBV6-5,NA
TGTGCCAGCAGCCCCCCTGGGGGGTTTGGCCAGCCCCAGCATTTT,CASSPPGGFGQPQHF,NA,TRBJ1-5,TRBV14,few
TGTGCCAGCAGACTATACCGACAGGGGACCCCTTTGAACCAAGAGACCCAGTACTTC,CASRLYRQGTPLNQETQYF,TRBD1,TRBJ2-5,TRBV27,NA
TGTGCCACCAGCAGAATAAACACTGAAGCTTTCTTT,CATSRINTEAFF,NA,TRBJ1-1,TRBV15,NA
TGTGCCAGTAGTATAAACAGAAGCAACTATGGCTACACCTTC,CASSINRSNYGYTF,NA,TRBJ1-2,TRBV19,once
TGTGCCAGCTCACCGCGGGGGGGGGACACTGAAGCTTTCTTT,CASSPRGGDTEAFF,NA,TRBJ1-1,TRBV18,NA
TGTGCCAGCAGTTGGCCTCTACAGGGATCCTACGAGCAGTACTTC,CASSWPLQGSYEQYF,NA,TRBJ2-7,TRBV2,NA
TGTGCCAGTACCCCAGGGGGCAGCCAGCCCCAGCATTTT,CASTPGGSQPQHF,TRBD1,TRBJ1-5,TRBV19,NA
TGTGCCAGCAGCGACGAGGGTATAGCAAGATGGTTCTTC,CASSDEGIARWFF,NA,TRBJ2-1,TRBV7-9,NA
TGTGCCAGCAGGACAGAGACCTACGAGCAGTACTTC,CASRTETYEQYF,NA,TRBJ2-7,TRBV2,NA
TGTGCCAGCAGCCCCGGACAGATAAAAAATGAGCAGTTCTTC,CASSPGQIKNEQFF,NA,TRBJ2-1,TRBV14,once
TGCAGCGTTCGACCAGGGGGCGCCCCCTACGAGCAGTACTTC,CSVRPGGAPYEQYF,TRBD1,TRBJ2-7,TRBV29-1,NA
TGTGCCAGCACCCAAGTGGGGTTCGGAGCGGGAGTTCGAACCGGGGAGCTGTTTTTT,CASTQVGFGAGVRTGELFF,TRBD2,TRBJ2-2,TRBV4-2,NA
TGCGCCAGCAGTCAACCAGACAGTCAATCCTACGAGCAGTACTTC,CASSQPDSQSYEQYF,NA,TRBJ2-7,TRBV23-1,NA
TGTGCCATCAGTTCGGGAACCTACGTCGTGGCCTCCTACGAGCAGTACTTC,CAISSGTYVVASYEQYF,NA,TRBJ2-7,TRBV10-3,NA
TGTGCCAGCAGTAACCAGGGCTATGAGCAGTTCTTC,CASSNQGYEQFF,NA,TRBJ2-1,TRBV25-1,NA
TGTGCCAGCAGCCGCACAGGGCCAGATACGCAGTATTTT,CASSRTGPDTQYF,NA,TRBJ2-3,TRBV7-6,NA
TGTGCCAGCAGCTCCTCCGGGACAGGGGGTGAAGCTTTCTTT,CASSSSGTGGEAFF,TRBD1,TRBJ1-1,TRBV9,NA
TGTGCCAGCAGCCAAGGAGGGGGTGCCACTGAAGCTTTCTTT,CASSQGGGATEAFF,NA,TRBJ1-1,TRBV14,NA
TGTGCTAGGGGGACAGCGGGCGCAGATACGCAGTATTTT,CARGTAGADTQYF,NA,TRBJ2-3,TRBV25-1,NA
TGTGCCAGCTCACCACCCGATCAAGGGGGAAAATCCTACGAGCAGTACTTC,CASSPPDQGGKSYEQYF,NA,TRBJ2-7,TRBV18,NA
TGTGCCAGCAGCTCCGATGCCGGGACAGCCTTATATTACAATGAGCAGTTCTTC,CASSSDAGTALYYNEQFF,TRBD1,TRBJ2-1,TRBV7-6,NA
TGTGCCAGCAGCTTGGCAGCGGGAGGGCCTAGTGAGCAGTTCTTC,CASSLAAGGPSEQFF,TRBD2,TRBJ2-1,TRBV5-4,NA
TGTGCCAGCAGCGCCGGGACTAGCGGCGCCTACGAGCAGTACTTC,CASSAGTSGAYEQYF,TRBD2,TRBJ2-7,TRBV11-2,few
TGCGCCAGCATTTCGGACACTGAAGCTTTCTTT,CASISDTEAFF,NA,TRBJ1-1,TRBV10-2,NA
TGTGCCAGCAGTGGCGACAGGGGAGAGACCCAGTACTTC,CASSGDRGETQYF,TRBD1,TRBJ2-5,TRBV6-5,once
TGTGCCGGACTAGACTTCTCCTACGAGCAGTACTTC,CAGLDFSYEQYF,TRBD2,TRBJ2-7,TRBV2,NA
TGTGCCAGCAGCCTCCCCGACAGATCTCCGAACACTGAAGCTTTCTTT,CASSLPDRSPNTEAFF,NA,TRBJ1-1,TRBV5-4,NA
TGTGCCAGTAGTACACACCGGGACACCCAGACCCCAGATACGCAGTATTTT,CASSTHRDTQTPDTQYF,NA,TRBJ2-3,TRBV19,NA
TGTGCCAGCAGCCTGAGGGGGCAATCTAACTATGGCTACACCTTC,CASSLRGQSNYGYTF,TRBD1,TRBJ1-2,TRBV16,NA
TGTGCCAGCAGTTACTCGAGCGCGGGACAGAACTATGGCTACACCTTC,CASSYSSAGQNYGYTF,TRBD1,TRBJ1-2,TRBV6-5,NA
TGTGCCAGCAGTGGACAGACAACTAACTATGGCTACACCTTC,CASSGQTTNYGYTF,NA,TRBJ1-2,TRBV6-5,NA
TGTGCCAGTAGACTCGACAGGGAAAAGCGATGGGATGGCTACACCTTC,CASRLDREKRWDGYTF,TRBD1,TRBJ1-2,TRBV19,NA
TGTGCCAGCCATACAGGGGTTGGAATGAACACTGAAGCTTTCTTT,CASHTGVGMNTEAFF,TRBD1,TRBJ1-1,TRBV28,once
TGTGCCAGTAGTATAGTGCACAGGGATACGCAGTATTTT,CASSIVHRDTQYF,NA,TRBJ2-3,TRBV19,NA
TGCAGCATGGTCCGACTAGCGGGGCTCCAAGAGACCCAGTACTTC,CSMVRLAGLQETQYF,TRBD2,TRBJ2-5,TRBV29-1,NA
TGTGCCAGCAGCCCACAGAAGCGGGAGTATTACAATGAGCAGTTCTTC,CASSPQKREYYNEQFF,TRBD2,TRBJ2-1,TRBV7-2,NA
TGTGCCAGCAGCTTGCGGGACAGTAACCGACCGTCCTCCTACAATGAGCAGTTCTTC,CASSLRDSNRPSSYNEQFF,TRBD1,TRBJ2-1,TRBV5-4,NA